This entry features one TCR beta chain sequence. Its target is not known. This entry belongs to a study of shared clonotypes between healthy human individuals. Study findings and constraints: In a few donors, approximately 5% of naive CD4 clonotypes appeared in common. Only blood underwent sampling, and tissue repertoires likely differ.

This CDR3 is built from 13 residues. CDR1 is SGHTS and CDR2 is YDEGEE in the germline V gene. V was cut by 1 base and J by 8 bases, with 10 bases left in between. Libraries were prepared by immunoSEQ multiplex PCR; TCRdb keeps only in-frame clonotypes and omits some of them. This table holds around 2.5 million clones, 93% found once. The clonotype originates from a man between 18 and 29 years old in good health. Some clones in this sample may be carry-over from other donors' samples. The source material was naive CD4+ T cells from PBMCs. This sample's subset: CD45RA+ positively selected. The chain combines TRBV5-8 with TRBJ2-1, with a weak D call TRBD1 (5 bases). The CDR3 DNA reads as TGTGCCAGCAGCTTGCGGCAGGGCTATGAGCAGTTCTTC. It codes for CASSLRQGYEQFF.